One and the same sample provided the 9 T cell receptor beta chains below, sequenced in a study of blood T cell repertoires in COVID-19. TCRdb's table, derived via immunoSEQ multiplex PCR, lists solely in-frame clones and lacks some. The sample holds more than 200,000 clones, roughly 86% seen once. Sequenced material: PBMCs or T cells enriched from blood (not recorded which). The receptor set was obtained from a woman between 45 and 65 years old who had recovered from COVID-19.

V usage is TRBV14 and J usage is TRBJ1-2; 10 positions match TRBD1. The V and J ends lost 4 bases and 5 bases, in that order; junction bases with no gene match: 25. There are 21 residues in the CDR3. CDR1 SGHDN and CDR2 FVKESK come from the germline V gene. The CDR3 spells CASSPTNPGQGDIRYLYGYTF. DNA for the CDR3: TGTGCCAGCAGCCCAACCAACCCCGGACAGGGGGACATCCGCTACTTGTATGGCTACACCTTC.

The rearrangement uses TRBV25-1 and TRBJ2-5; 13 bases fit TRBD2. The trim removed 8 bases at V and 1 base at J, leaving 4 bases unmatched. This CDR3 contains 15 residues. Germline values: CDR1 MGHDK, CDR2 SYGVNS. DNA for the CDR3: TGTGCCAGCGGACTAGCGGGAGTGCCCCAAGAGACCCAGTACTTC. Encoded protein: CASGLAGVPQETQYF.

J is TRBJ2-7 and V is TRBV2, with D tentatively TRBD2 (5 bases). The CDR3 is made up of 16 amino acids. The V end lost 1 base, the J end lost 0 bases, and 13 bases lay between the germline ends. Per the germline V gene, CDR1 is SNHLY and CDR2 is FYNNEI. The CDR3 protein is CASSEDYLAGSYEQYF. For the CDR3, the DNA is TGTGCCAGCAGTGAAGATTACCTCGCGGGCTCCTACGAGCAGTACTTC. The full variable domain, with the rest looked up from reference TRBV2 and TRBJ2-7, is EPEVTQTPSHQVTQMGQEVILRCVPISNHLYFYWYRQILGQKVEFLVSFYNNEISEKSEIFDDQFSVERPDGSNFTLKIRSTKLEDSAMYFCASSEDYLAGSYEQYFGPGTRLTVT.

Only one count was recorded for this clone. This chain connects TRBV18 to TRBJ2-1; 7 bases fit TRBD2. V shed 0 bases, J shed 0 bases, and the junction held 5 bases outside the gene matches. Germline CDR1 KGHSH, CDR2 LQKENI. The CDR3 spans 17 residues. This CDR3 reads CASSPPGGESSYNEQFF. Written as DNA, the CDR3 is TGTGCCAGCTCACCACCGGGAGGGGAAAGCTCCTACAATGAGCAGTTCTTC.

The V and J genes are TRBV3-1 (or the pseudogene TRBV3-2) and TRBJ1-1; 9 nucleotides align to TRBD1. CDR1 and CDR2 (germline): LGHDT, YNNKEL (reference sequence). This CDR3 is 16 amino acids long. J gave up 2 bases and V 2 bases, and 6 bases lay outside the gene matches. CDR3: CASSQPGQGINTEAFF. CDR3 nucleotide sequence: TGTGCCAGCAGCCAACCGGGACAGGGTATTAACACTGAAGCTTTCTTT.

V and J are TRBV9 and TRBJ2-7, with a weak D call TRBD2 (5 bases). Deletions cut 4 bases from V and 3 bases from J, with 20 bases between. The CDR3 totals 16 residues. Germline values: CDR1 SGDLS, CDR2 YYNGEE. CDR3 loop: CASSPPGSGKLYEQYF. CDR3 bases: TGTGCCAGCAGCCCCCCGGGGTCGGGTAAGCTCTACGAGCAGTACTTC.

This clone was seen more than once but under ten times. The V and J genes are TRBV28 and TRBJ2-4, with 7 bases that match TRBD1. The junction had 7 bases not matched to a gene; V was cut back by 5 bases and J by 6 bases. This CDR3 spans 14 amino acids. The germline gives CDR1 MDHEN, CDR2 SYDVKM. CDR3 amino acids: CASSKTGSGNIQYF. CDR3 in DNA: TGTGCCAGCAGTAAGACAGGGTCCGGAAACATTCAGTACTTC.

The V and J genes are TRBV5-1 and TRBJ2-3, with 11 positions matching TRBD2. This CDR3 has 16 residues. Germline CDR1 is SGHRS and CDR2 is YFSETQ. The V gene end was trimmed by 4 bases and the J gene end by 0 bases; junction bases not matched to a gene: 4. CDR3 in amino acids: CASSPGLAASTDTQYF. The CDR3 bases are TGCGCCAGCAGCCCGGGACTAGCGGCTAGCACAGATACGCAGTATTTT. Combining the CDR3 with reference TRBV5-1 and TRBJ2-3 gives the whole variable domain KAGVTQTPRYLIKTRGQQVTLSCSPISGHRSVSWYQQTPGQGLQFLFEYFSETQRNKGNFPGRFSGRQFSNSRSEMNVSTLELGDSALYLCASSPGLAASTDTQYFGPGTRLTVL.

The CDR3 DNA follows: TGTGCCGAGCCGGGACAGGGGGCTGGTGGGACTGAAGCTTTCTTT. Protein sequence: CAEPGQGAGGTEAFF. This chain links TRBV21-1 with TRBJ1-1; TRBD1, as called in the table, went unchecked against the DNA. TRBV21-1 is an annotated pseudogene. The CDR3 runs 15 residues.